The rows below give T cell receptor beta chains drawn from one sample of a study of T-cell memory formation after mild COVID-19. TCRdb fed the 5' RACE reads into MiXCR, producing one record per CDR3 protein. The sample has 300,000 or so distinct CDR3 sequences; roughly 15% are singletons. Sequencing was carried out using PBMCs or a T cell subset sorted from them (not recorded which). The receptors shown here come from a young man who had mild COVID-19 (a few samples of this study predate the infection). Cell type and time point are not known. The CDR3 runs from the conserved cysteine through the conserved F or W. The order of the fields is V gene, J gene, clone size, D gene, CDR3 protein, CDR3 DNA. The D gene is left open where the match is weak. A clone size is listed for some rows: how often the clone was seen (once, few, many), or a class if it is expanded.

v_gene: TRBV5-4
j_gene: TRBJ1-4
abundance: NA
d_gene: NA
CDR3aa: CASSLAGVTNEKLFF
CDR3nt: TGTGCCAGCAGCTTGGCGGGGGTAACTAATGAAAAACTGTTTTTT

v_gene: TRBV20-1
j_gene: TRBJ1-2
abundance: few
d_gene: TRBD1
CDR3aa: CSAETGGYGYTF
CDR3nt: TGCAGTGCCGAGACAGGGGGTTATGGCTACACCTTC

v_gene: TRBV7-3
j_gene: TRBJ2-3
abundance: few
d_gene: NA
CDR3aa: CASSLDGGGFGTDTQYF
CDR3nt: TGTGCCAGCAGCTTAGATGGAGGGGGCTTCGGCACAGATACGCAGTATTTT

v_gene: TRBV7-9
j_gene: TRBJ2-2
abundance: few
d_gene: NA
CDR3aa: CASSPGHWNTGELFF
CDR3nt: TGTGCCAGCAGCCCGGGACACTGGAACACCGGGGAGCTGTTTTTT

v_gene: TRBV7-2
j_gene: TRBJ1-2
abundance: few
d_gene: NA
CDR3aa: CASSLGPGYYGYTF
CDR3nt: TGTGCCAGCAGCTTAGGGCCAGGCTACTATGGCTACACCTTC

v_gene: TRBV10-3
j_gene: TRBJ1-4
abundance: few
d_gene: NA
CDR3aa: CAISPMPGPGEKLFF
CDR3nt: TGTGCCATCAGTCCCATGCCGGGTCCGGGTGAAAAACTGTTTTTT

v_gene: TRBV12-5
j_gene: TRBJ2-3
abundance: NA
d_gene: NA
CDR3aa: CASGSTSGELDTDTQYF
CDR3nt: TGTGCTAGTGGGTCTACCTCAGGGGAGTTGGACACAGATACGCAGTATTTT

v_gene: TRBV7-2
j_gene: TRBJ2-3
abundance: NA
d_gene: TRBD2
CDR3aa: CASRNAGGRTDTQYF
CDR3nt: TGTGCCAGCAGAAACGCGGGGGGCCGCACAGATACGCAGTATTTT

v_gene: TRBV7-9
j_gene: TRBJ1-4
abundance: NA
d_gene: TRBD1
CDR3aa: CASSSGTGMEKLFF
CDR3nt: TGTGCCAGCAGCTCCGGGACAGGGATGGAAAAACTGTTTTTT

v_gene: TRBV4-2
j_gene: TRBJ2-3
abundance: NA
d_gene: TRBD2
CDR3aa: CASSRASGGGTDTQYF
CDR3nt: TGTGCCAGCAGCCGCGCTTCGGGGGGAGGCACAGATACGCAGTATTTT

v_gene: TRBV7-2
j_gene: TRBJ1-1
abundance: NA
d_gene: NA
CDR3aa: CASSSQGKSAFF
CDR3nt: TGTGCCAGCAGCTCGCAGGGGAAGTCAGCTTTCTTT

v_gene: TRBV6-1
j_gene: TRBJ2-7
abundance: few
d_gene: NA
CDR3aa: CASSEEQTDYEQYF
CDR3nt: TGTGCCAGCAGTGAAGAACAGACCGATTACGAGCAGTACTTC